This paragraph reports one TCR beta chain. Its antigen remains unidentified. The data belong to a study of CD8 T cells in ankylosing spondylitis. TCRdb reanalysed the 5' RACE reads using MiXCR and keeps one entry per CDR3 protein. The repertoire holds fewer than 200,000 distinct CDR3 sequences, with around 16% as singletons. This CDR3 region has 18 residues. The germline V and J ends were trimmed by 0 bases and 0 bases, with 18 bases remaining between them. The germline V gene encodes CDR1 DFQATT and CDR2 SNEGSKA (reference sequence). General observations from the study: Earlier studies detected some motif variants in reactive arthritis synovial fluid and blood. Disease-linked clones reportedly showed significant enrichment in matched ankylosing spondylitis synovial fluid.

The sequence came from a male donor with ankylosing spondylitis or in good health (not recorded which). The chain couples TRBV20-1 to TRBJ1-5, with D maybe TRBD1 (5 bases). The sequencing input was blood, either unsorted or a sorted T cell fraction (not recorded which). The DNA of the CDR3 is TGCAGTGCTAGAGATCGGGGGACGGGAGATTATAGCAATCAGCCCCAGCATTTT. Its translation is CSARDRGTGDYSNQPQHF.